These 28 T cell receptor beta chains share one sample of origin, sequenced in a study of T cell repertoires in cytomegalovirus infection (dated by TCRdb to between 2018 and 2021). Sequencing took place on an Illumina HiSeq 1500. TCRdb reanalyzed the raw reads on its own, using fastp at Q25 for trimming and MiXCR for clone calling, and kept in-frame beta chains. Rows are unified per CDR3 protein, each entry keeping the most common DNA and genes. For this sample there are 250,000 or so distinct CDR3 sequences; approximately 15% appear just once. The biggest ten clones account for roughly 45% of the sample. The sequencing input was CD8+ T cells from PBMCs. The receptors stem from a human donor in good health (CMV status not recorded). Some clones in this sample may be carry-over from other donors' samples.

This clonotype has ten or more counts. CDR3 coding DNA: TGTGCCAGCAGCTTAGCCTGGACAGGGGACATCATGAACACTGAAGCTTTCTTT. It yields the protein CASSLAWTGDIMNTEAFF. The chain joins TRBV7-2 to TRBJ1-1, with 9 bases identical to TRBD1. Germline V lookup: CDR1 SGHTA, CDR2 FQGNSA. The CDR3 covers 18 residues. The V gene end was trimmed by 0 bases and the J gene end by 0 bases; junction bases not matched to a gene: 8.

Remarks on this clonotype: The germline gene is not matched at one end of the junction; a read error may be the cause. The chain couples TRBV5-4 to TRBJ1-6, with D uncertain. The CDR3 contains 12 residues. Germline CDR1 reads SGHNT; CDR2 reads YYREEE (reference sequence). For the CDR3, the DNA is TGTGCCGGCAGCTGGCGCAATTCACCCCTCCACTTT. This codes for CAGSWRNSPLHF.

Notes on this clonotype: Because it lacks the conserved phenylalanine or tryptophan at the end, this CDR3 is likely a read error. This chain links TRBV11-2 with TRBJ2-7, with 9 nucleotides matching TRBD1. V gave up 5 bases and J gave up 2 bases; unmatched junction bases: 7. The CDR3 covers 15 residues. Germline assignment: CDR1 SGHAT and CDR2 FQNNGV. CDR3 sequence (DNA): TGTGCCAGCAGCCCAAATGGACAGGGGCCCTACGAGCAGTACATC. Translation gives CASSPNGQGPYEQYI.

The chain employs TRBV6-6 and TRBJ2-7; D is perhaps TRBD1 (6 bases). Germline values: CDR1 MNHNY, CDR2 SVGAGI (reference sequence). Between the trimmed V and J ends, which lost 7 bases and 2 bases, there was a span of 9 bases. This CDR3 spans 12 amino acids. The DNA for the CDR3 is TGTGCCAGCACGGACAGAACCTACGAGCAGTACTTC. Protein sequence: CASTDRTYEQYF.

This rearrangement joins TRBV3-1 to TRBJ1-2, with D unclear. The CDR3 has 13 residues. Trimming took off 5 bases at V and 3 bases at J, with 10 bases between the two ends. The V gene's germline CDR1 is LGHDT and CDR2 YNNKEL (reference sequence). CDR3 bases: TGTGCCAGCAGCGCGGGATCCTACTATGGCTACACCTTC. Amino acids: CASSAGSYYGYTF.

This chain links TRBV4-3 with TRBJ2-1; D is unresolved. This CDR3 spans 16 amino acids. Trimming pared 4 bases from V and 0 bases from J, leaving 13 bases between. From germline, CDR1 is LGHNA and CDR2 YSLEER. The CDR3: CASSPYTASSYNEQFF. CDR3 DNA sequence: TGCGCCAGCAGCCCATACACTGCTAGCTCCTACAATGAGCAGTTCTTC.

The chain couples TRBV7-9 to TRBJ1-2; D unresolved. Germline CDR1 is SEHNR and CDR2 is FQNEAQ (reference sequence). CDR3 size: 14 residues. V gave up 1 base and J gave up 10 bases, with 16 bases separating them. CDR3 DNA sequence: TGTGCCAGCAGCTTAGGGTTCTCTAATTTTTTCTACACCTTC. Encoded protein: CASSLGFSNFFYTF. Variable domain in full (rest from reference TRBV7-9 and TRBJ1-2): DTGVSQNPRHKITKRGQNVTFRCDPISEHNRLYWYRQTLGQGPEFLTYFQNEAQLEKSRLLSDRFSAERPKGSFSTLEIQRTEQGDSAMYLCASSLGFSNFFYTFGSGTRLTVV.

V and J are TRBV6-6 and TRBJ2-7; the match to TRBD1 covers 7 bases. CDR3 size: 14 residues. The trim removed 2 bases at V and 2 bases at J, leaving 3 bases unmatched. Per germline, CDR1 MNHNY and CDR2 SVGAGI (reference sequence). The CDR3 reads CASSYRDSPYEQYF. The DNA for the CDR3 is TGTGCCAGCAGTTACAGGGACAGCCCCTACGAGCAGTACTTC.

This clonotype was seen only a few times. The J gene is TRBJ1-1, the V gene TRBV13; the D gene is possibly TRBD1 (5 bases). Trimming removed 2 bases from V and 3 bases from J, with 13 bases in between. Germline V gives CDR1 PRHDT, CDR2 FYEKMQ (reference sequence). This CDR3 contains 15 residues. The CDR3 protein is CASSLYGGEYTEAFF. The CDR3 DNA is TGTGCCAGCAGCTTATACGGGGGGGAGTACACTGAAGCTTTCTTT.

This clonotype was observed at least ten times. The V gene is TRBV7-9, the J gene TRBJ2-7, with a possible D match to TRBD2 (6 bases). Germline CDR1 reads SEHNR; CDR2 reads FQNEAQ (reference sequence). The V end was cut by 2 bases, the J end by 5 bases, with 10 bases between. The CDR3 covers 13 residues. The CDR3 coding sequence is TGTGCCAGCAGCTTAAGACTAGAGCACGAGCAGTACTTC. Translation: CASSLRLEHEQYF.

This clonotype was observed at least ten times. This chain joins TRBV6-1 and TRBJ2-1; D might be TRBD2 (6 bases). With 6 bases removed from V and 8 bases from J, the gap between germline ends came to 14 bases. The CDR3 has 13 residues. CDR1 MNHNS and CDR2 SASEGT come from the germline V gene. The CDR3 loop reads CASSPFPGDEQFF. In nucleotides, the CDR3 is TGTGCCAGCAGCCCTTTTCCGGGGGATGAGCAGTTCTTC.

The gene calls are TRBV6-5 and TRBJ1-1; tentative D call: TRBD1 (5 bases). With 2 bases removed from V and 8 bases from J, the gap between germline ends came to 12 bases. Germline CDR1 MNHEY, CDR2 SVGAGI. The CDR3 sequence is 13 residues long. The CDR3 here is CASSYDRLGEAFF. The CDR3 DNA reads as TGTGCCAGCAGTTACGACAGACTAGGGGAAGCTTTCTTT.

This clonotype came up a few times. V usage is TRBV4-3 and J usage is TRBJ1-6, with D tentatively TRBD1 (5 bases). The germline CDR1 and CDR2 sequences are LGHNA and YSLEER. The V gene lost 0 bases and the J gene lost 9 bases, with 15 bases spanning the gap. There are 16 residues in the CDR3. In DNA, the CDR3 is TGCGCCAGCAGCCAAGATATTGGGGGTCTGGGTTCACCCCTCCACTTT. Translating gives CASSQDIGGLGSPLHF.

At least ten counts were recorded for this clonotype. This chain's CDR3 is CASSLSRGVETQYF. The DNA for the CDR3 is TGTGCCAGCAGCTTATCGCGTGGGGTGGAGACCCAGTACTTC. J is TRBJ2-5 and V is TRBV7-9; D gene uncertain. The V gene lost 2 bases and the J gene lost 5 bases, with 12 bases spanning the gap. The CDR3 contains 14 residues. Germline V gives CDR1 SEHNR, CDR2 FQNEAQ (reference sequence).

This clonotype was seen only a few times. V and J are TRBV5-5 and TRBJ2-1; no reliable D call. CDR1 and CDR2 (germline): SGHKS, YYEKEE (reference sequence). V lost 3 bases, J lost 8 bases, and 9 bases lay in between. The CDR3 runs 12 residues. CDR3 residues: CASSYGRDEQFF. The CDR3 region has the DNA TGTGCCAGCAGCTACGGAAGGGATGAGCAGTTCTTC.

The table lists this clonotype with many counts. Written as DNA, the CDR3 is TGTGCCACCAGTGCGACAGCGGAGGTGGATGGCTACACCTTC. This gives the protein CATSATAEVDGYTF. The chain uses TRBV15 and TRBJ1-2; a possible D gene is TRBD1 (5 bases). Germline values: CDR1 LNHNV, CDR2 YYDKDF (reference sequence). The CDR3 length is 14 residues. The V gene lost 6 bases and the J gene lost 6 bases, with 17 bases spanning the gap. Complete variable domain (other parts from reference TRBV15 and TRBJ1-2): DAMVIQNPRYQVTQFGKPVTLSCSQTLNHNVMYWYQQKSSQAPKLLFHYYDKDFNNEADTPDNFQSRRPNTSFCFLDIRSPGLGDTAMYLCATSATAEVDGYTFGSGTRLTVV.

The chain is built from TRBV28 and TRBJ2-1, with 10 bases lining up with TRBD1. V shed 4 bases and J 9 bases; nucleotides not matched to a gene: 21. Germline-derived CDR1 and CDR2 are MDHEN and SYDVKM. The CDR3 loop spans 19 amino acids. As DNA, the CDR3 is TGTGCCAGCAGTTCGGGGACAGGGGATTTACGGGGGGGTTCTGGTGAGCAGTTCTTC. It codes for CASSSGTGDLRGGSGEQFF. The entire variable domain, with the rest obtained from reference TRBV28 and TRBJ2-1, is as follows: DVKVTQSSRYLVKRTGEKVFLECVQDMDHENMFWYRQDPGLGLRLIYFSYDVKMKEKGDIPEGYSVSREKKERFSLILESASTNQTSMYLCASSSGTGDLRGGSGEQFFGPGTRLTVL.

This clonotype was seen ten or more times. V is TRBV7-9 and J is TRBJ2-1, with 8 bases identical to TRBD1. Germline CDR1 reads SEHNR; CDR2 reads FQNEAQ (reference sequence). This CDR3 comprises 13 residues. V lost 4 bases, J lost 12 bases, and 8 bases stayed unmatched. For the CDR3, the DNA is TGTGCCAGCAGCTACAATCCCGGGACAGGGCAGTTCTTC. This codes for CASSYNPGTGQFF. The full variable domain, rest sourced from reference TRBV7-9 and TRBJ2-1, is DTGVSQNPRHKITKRGQNVTFRCDPISEHNRLYWYRQTLGQGPEFLTYFQNEAQLEKSRLLSDRFSAERPKGSFSTLEIQRTEQGDSAMYLCASSYNPGTGQFFGPGTRLTVL.

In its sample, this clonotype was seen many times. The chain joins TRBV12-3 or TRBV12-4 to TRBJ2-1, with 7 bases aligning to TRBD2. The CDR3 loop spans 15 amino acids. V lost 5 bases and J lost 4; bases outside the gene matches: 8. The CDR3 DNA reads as TGTGCCAGCAGTCACCACCGGGGGGATTACAATGAGCAGTTCTTC. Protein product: CASSHHRGDYNEQFF.

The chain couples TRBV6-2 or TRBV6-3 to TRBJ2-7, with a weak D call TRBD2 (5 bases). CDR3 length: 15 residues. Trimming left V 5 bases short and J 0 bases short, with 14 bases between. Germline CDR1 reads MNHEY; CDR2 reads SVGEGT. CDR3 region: CASSQPPRGSYEQYF. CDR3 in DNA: TGTGCCAGCAGTCAACCCCCCCGGGGCTCCTACGAGCAGTACTTC.

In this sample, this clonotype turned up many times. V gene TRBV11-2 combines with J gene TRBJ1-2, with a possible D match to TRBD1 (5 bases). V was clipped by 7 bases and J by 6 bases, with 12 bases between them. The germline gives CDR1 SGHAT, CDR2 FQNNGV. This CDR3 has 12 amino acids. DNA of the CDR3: TGTGCCAGCACCGTTGGGGGAGATGGCTACACCTTC. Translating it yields CASTVGGDGYTF.

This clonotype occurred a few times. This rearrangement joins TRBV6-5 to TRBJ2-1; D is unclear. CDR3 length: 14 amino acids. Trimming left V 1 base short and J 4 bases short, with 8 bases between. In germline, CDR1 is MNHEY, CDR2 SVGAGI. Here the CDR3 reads CASSYFGRYNEQFF. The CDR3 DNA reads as TGTGCCAGCAGTTACTTTGGCAGGTACAATGAGCAGTTCTTC.

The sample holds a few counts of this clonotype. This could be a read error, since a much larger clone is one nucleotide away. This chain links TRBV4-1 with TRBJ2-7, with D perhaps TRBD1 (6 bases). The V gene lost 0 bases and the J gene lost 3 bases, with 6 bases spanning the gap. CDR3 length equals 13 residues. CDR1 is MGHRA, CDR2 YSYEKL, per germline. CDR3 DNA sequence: TGCGCCAGCAGCCAAGAACAGGGCTACGAGCAGTACTTC. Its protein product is CASSQEQGYEQYF.

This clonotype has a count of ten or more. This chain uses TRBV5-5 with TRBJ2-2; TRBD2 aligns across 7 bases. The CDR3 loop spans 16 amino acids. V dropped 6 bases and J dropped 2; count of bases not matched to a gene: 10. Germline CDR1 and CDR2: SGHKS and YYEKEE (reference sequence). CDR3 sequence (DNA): TGTGCCAGCAATTTACAGCGGGGCCCTAACACCGGGGAGCTGTTTTTT. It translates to CASNLQRGPNTGELFF.

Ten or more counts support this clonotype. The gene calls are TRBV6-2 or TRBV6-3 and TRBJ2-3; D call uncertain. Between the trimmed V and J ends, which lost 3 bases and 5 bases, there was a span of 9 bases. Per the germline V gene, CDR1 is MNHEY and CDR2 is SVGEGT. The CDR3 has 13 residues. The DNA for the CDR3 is TGTGCCAGCAGTTATGGGGATATAGATACGCAGTATTTT. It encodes CASSYGDIDTQYF.

The CDR3 protein is CASTNGAGGNSNQPQHF. The CDR3 region has the DNA TGTGCCAGCACTAACGGTGCCGGGGGCAATAGCAATCAGCCCCAGCATTTT. The gene calls are TRBV28 and TRBJ1-5, with a possible D match to TRBD1 (6 bases). Germline V gene data show CDR1 as MDHEN and CDR2 as SYDVKM. CDR3 length equals 17 residues. The V end lost 7 bases, the J end lost 0 bases, and 19 bases lay between the germline ends.

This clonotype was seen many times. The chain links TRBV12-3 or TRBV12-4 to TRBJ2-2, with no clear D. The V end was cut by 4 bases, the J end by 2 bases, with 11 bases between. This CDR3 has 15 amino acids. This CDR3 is CASSSDQTNTGELFF. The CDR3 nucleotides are TGTGCCAGCAGTTCGGACCAAACTAACACCGGGGAGCTGTTTTTT.

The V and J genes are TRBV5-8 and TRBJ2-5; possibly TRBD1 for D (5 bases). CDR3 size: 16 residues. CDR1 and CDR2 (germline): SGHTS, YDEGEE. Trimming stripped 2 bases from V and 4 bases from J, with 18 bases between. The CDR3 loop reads CASSFFNSGMGETQYF. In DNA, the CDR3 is TGTGCCAGCAGCTTCTTTAACTCAGGGATGGGAGAGACCCAGTACTTC.